The T cell receptor (beta chain) described here comes from a study of shared clonotypes between healthy human individuals. For the study at large: Researchers drew samples from a couple of women and three men aged 18 to 49. Whole-study results and caveats: Specimens sampled were limited to blood, with tissue repertoires likely differing.

There are 13 residues in the CDR3. CDR1 and CDR2 (germline): MNHNY, SVGAGI (reference sequence). The V gene lost 0 bases and the J gene lost 5 bases, with 5 bases spanning the gap. Remarks on this clone: The target antigen is unknown.

Clones were read by immunoSEQ multiplex PCR, and TCRdb kept only the in-frame ones, dropping some. The data show roughly 2.2 million clones, 90% to 95% seen once. There were no recent acute infections or vaccinations among the donors, who were healthy HIV-negative adults. The origin of this receptor is a man between 18 and 35 years old in good health. Some clones in this sample may be carry-over from other donors' samples. The chain has TRBV6-6 and TRBJ1-5; D gene ambiguous. Sequenced sample: naive CD4+ T cells from PBMCs. The subset here: CD45RA+ positively selected. The CDR3 loop is CASSYSKDQPQHF. The CDR3 DNA sequence: TGTGCCAGCAGTTACTCGAAGGATCAGCCCCAGCATTTT.